Below are 13 T cell receptor beta chains sequenced from a single sample in a study of blood T cell repertoires in COVID-19. Sequenced by immunoSEQ multiplex PCR; TCRdb stores in-frame clones only, minus some. The sample contains some 150,000 clones, 85% of which appear only once. The sample consisted of peripheral blood. Receptors originate from a human donor with acute or convalescent COVID-19. The donor label of this sample is uncertain.

The gene calls are TRBV3-1 (or the pseudogene TRBV3-2) and TRBJ1-3, with 10 bases lining up with TRBD1. This CDR3 comprises 16 residues. CDR1 LGHDT and CDR2 YNNKEL come from the germline V gene (reference sequence). Unmatched junction bases numbered 2, after V lost 3 bases and J lost 0 bases. CDR3 in amino acids: CASSQGQGNSGNTIYF. CDR3 bases: TGTGCCAGCAGCCAGGGACAGGGGAACTCTGGAAACACCATATATTTT.

Notes on this clone: Other DNA sequences of this sample code for an identical CDR3. The chain carries TRBV18 and TRBJ2-2; 7 bases are shared with TRBD1. Trimming removed 2 bases from V and 2 bases from J; junction bases left unmatched: 5. CDR1 is KGHSH and CDR2 is LQKENI in the germline V gene. This CDR3 comprises 16 residues. The CDR3 region is CASSPRRQGNTGELFF. DNA for the CDR3: TGTGCCAGCTCACCAAGGAGACAGGGCAACACCGGGGAGCTGTTTTTT. Combining the CDR3 with reference TRBV18 and TRBJ2-2 gives the whole variable domain NAGVMQNPRHLVRRRGQEARLRCSPMKGHSHVYWYRQLPEEGLKFMVYLQKENIIDESGMPKERFSAEFPKEGPSILRIQQVVRGDSAAYFCASSPRRQGNTGELFFGEGSRLTVL.

The chain links TRBV7-3 to TRBJ2-2; 8 positions match TRBD2. The CDR3 has 15 residues. The germline gives CDR1 SGHTA, CDR2 FQGTGA. Unmatched junction bases numbered 2, after V lost 3 bases and J lost 2 bases. The CDR3 is CASSLGLDNTGELFF. The DNA of the CDR3 is TGTGCCAGCAGCTTGGGACTAGATAACACCGGGGAGCTGTTTTTT.

This chain joins TRBV15 and TRBJ2-1; 9 positions agree with TRBD2. Germline CDR1 LNHNV, CDR2 YYDKDF (reference sequence). Trimming took 0 bases from V and 7 from J; bases not matched to a gene: 4. This CDR3 contains 15 residues. CDR3 coding DNA: TGTGCCACCAGCAGAGAGGCGGGGGGGGGAAATGAGCAGTTCTTC. Its protein is CATSREAGGGNEQFF.

The J gene is TRBJ2-1, the V gene TRBV19; D gene ambiguous. Trimming removed 1 base at V and 7 bases at J, with 8 bases between. The CDR3 contains 13 residues. Germline V gene data show CDR1 as LNHDA and CDR2 as SQIVND (reference sequence). The CDR3 is CASSIGPGNEQFF. In DNA form, the CDR3 reads TGTGCCAGTAGTATAGGGCCCGGGAATGAGCAGTTCTTC.

This sequence joins TRBV7-9 and TRBJ2-7, with a weak D call TRBD1 (6 bases). V lost 10 bases and J lost 3, with 13 bases in between. CDR3 length: 12 residues. The germline V gene has CDR1 SEHNR and CDR2 FQNEAQ (reference sequence). Here the CDR3 reads CAIGQIFYEQYF. Written as DNA, the CDR3 is TGTGCCATCGGACAGATTTTCTACGAGCAGTACTTC. The full variable domain, its missing parts supplied by reference TRBV7-9 and TRBJ2-7, is DTGVSQNPRHKITKRGQNVTFRCDPISEHNRLYWYRQTLGQGPEFLTYFQNEAQLEKSRLLSDRFSAERPKGSFSTLEIQRTEQGDSAMYLCAIGQIFYEQYFGPGTRLTVT.

V gene TRBV18 combines with J gene TRBJ2-1; TRBD2 is a possible D gene (7 bases). CDR3 size: 17 residues. V shed 4 bases and J shed 4 bases, with 20 bases lying between them. Germline CDR1 KGHSH, CDR2 LQKENI. The CDR3 loop reads CASSRFPGGTSYNEQFF. The CDR3 nucleotides are TGTGCCAGCTCACGTTTCCCGGGGGGCACTTCGTACAATGAGCAGTTCTTC.

The rearrangement links TRBV5-4 to TRBJ2-3; perhaps TRBD2 as D (6 bases). CDR3 length: 14 residues. V was pared by 4 bases and J by 4 bases, with 13 bases between. The germline V gene encodes CDR1 SGHNT and CDR2 YYREEE (reference sequence). CDR3 in amino acids: CASSNPGVPDTQYF. CDR3 DNA: TGTGCCAGCAGCAACCCGGGGGTGCCAGATACGCAGTATTTT. Together with reference TRBV5-4 and TRBJ2-3, the CDR3 gives the full variable domain: ETGVTQSPTHLIKTRGQQVTLRCSSQSGHNTVSWYQQALGQGPQFIFQYYREEENGRGNFPPRFSGLQFPNYSSELNVNALELDDSALYLCASSNPGVPDTQYFGPGTRLTVL.

The chain couples TRBV10-1 to TRBJ2-2; D is unresolved. This CDR3 has 15 residues. Trimming left V 5 bases short and J 0 bases short, with 10 bases between. Germline values: CDR1 WNHNN, CDR2 SYGVQD (reference sequence). CDR3 loop: CASSITDANTGELFF. For the CDR3, the DNA is TGCGCCAGCAGTATAACAGACGCGAACACCGGGGAGCTGTTTTTT.

This chain joins TRBV2 and TRBJ1-2; TRBD1 matches at 9 bases. After removal of 5 bases from V and 8 bases from J, the junction contained 9 bases not matched to a gene. Germline assignment: CDR1 SNHLY and CDR2 FYNNEI. This CDR3 has 14 residues. The CDR3 spells CASSYLQGAEGYTF. CDR3 sequence (DNA): TGTGCCAGCAGTTACCTACAGGGGGCGGAGGGCTACACCTTC.

V usage is TRBV5-8 and J usage is TRBJ1-4; TRBD1 matches at 12 bases. The CDR3 is made up of 17 amino acids. Losses at the gene ends were 2 bases for V and 2 bases for J; bases not matched to a gene: 4. CDR1 and CDR2 (germline): SGHTS, YDEGEE. This CDR3 reads CASSFPGQGATNEKLFF. In nucleotides, the CDR3 is TGTGCCAGCAGCTTCCCGGGACAGGGGGCCACTAATGAAAAACTGTTTTTT.

This clone was counted a single time. The rearrangement links TRBV6-2 or TRBV6-3 to TRBJ1-6, with 7 bases fitting TRBD1. The V segment lost 4 bases and the J segment 8 bases; nucleotides outside the gene matches: 5. CDR3 length: 14 amino acids. Germline V CDR1 and CDR2: MNHEY, SVGEGT. CDR3: CASSFPGQYSPLHF. DNA for the CDR3: TGTGCCAGCAGTTTCCCGGGACAGTATTCACCCCTCCACTTT.

CDR3 loop: CASSPGLNYGYTF. The CDR3 DNA sequence: TGTGCCAGCTCACCGGGACTGAATTATGGCTACACCTTC. The chain uses TRBV18 and TRBJ1-2, with D possibly TRBD1 on 5 matching bases. Germline-derived CDR1 and CDR2 are KGHSH and LQKENI. There are 13 residues in the CDR3. Trimming left V 3 bases short and J 5 bases short, with 10 bases between. Combining the CDR3 with reference TRBV18 and TRBJ1-2 gives the whole variable domain NAGVMQNPRHLVRRRGQEARLRCSPMKGHSHVYWYRQLPEEGLKFMVYLQKENIIDESGMPKERFSAEFPKEGPSILRIQQVVRGDSAAYFCASSPGLNYGYTFGSGTRLTVV.